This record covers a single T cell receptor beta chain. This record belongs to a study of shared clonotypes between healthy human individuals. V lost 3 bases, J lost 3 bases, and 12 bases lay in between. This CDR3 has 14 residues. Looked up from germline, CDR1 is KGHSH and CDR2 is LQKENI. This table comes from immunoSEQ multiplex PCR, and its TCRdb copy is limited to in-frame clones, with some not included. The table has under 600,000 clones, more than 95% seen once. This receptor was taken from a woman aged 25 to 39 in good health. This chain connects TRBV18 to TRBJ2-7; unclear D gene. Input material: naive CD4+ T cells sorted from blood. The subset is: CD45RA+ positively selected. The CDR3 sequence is CASSPSSKVYEQYF. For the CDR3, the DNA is TGTGCCAGCTCACCCTCCAGTAAAGTCTACGAGCAGTACTTC.